What follows are 26 T cell receptor beta chains derived from one specimen sequenced in a study of T cells after posttransplantation cyclophosphamide. Produced via immunoSEQ multiplex PCR; TCRdb's table is partial and in-frame only. Recorded here are around 12,000 clones, none singletons. Cyclophosphamide on days +3 and +4 followed busulfan-fludarabine conditioning and a marrow graft. Sequenced material: PBMCs, taken after allogeneic stem cell transplant with posttransplant cyclophosphamide. These receptors were collected from a female patient in her forties or fifties who received an allogeneic stem cell transplant from an unrelated donor, was CMV-positive, and had acute GVHD only. Some T cells may originate from the graft donor.

This clone was detected ten times or more. The CDR3 loop reads CASSLPGGHLTYEQYF. DNA of the CDR3: TGTGCCAGCAGCTTACCCGGTGGACACCTCACCTACGAGCAGTACTTC. V usage is TRBV5-4 and J usage is TRBJ2-7; a weak D match, TRBD1 (5 bases). Germline V gene lookup returns CDR1 SGHNT and CDR2 YYREEE (reference sequence). The CDR3 is made up of 16 amino acids. V was clipped by 2 bases and J by 2 bases, with 17 bases between them.

This clone showed up many times. This chain links TRBV6-1 with TRBJ1-2; 7 bases are shared with TRBD1. Unmatched junction bases numbered 10, after V lost 6 bases and J lost 9 bases. Germline CDR1 MNHNS, CDR2 SASEGT. The CDR3 runs to 13 residues. DNA for the CDR3: TGTGCCAGCAGAGCTGGGCAGGGGGATCGCTACACCTTC. Protein sequence: CASRAGQGDRYTF.

This clone was counted at least ten times. The chain has TRBV2 and TRBJ2-7, with 15 positions matching TRBD2. J gave up 5 bases and V 6 bases, and 8 bases lay outside the gene matches. This CDR3 region has 16 residues. Germline CDR1 and CDR2: SNHLY and FYNNEI. In nucleotides, the CDR3 is TGTGCCAGCAGGCCCGGACTAGCGGGAGGGCCCCACGAGCAGTACTTC. Its translation: CASRPGLAGGPHEQYF.

This clone was seen many times. V and J are TRBV7-8 and TRBJ1-2; the match to TRBD1 covers 7 bases. Germline CDR1 and CDR2: SGHVS and FQNEAQ. The CDR3 is made up of 16 amino acids. V lost 1 base and J lost 4; bases outside the gene matches: 9. The CDR3 loop is CASSLGGGGSGYGYTF. Here the CDR3 DNA reads TGTGCCAGCAGCTTAGGAGGAGGGGGCAGTGGCTATGGCTACACCTTC.

CDR3 coding DNA: TGTGCCATCAGTGAGTCGAGACAGGGTCGAAACACCATATATTTT. This gives the protein CAISESRQGRNTIYF. The chain carries TRBV10-3 and TRBJ1-3; 7 bases line up with TRBD1. V dropped 0 bases and J dropped 5; count of bases not matched to a gene: 4. CDR3 length: 15 amino acids. Germline CDR1 and CDR2: ENHRY and SYGVKD.

Many counts were recorded for this clone. The CDR3 is CASSQGGTGNTIYF. CDR3 DNA: TGCGCCAGCAGCCAAGGAGGGACTGGAAACACCATATATTTT. The rearrangement uses TRBV4-3 and TRBJ1-3; D remains unclear. V lost 1 base and J 2 bases, leaving 6 bases between the germline ends. The CDR3 has 14 amino acids. Per the germline V gene, CDR1 is LGHNA and CDR2 is YSLEER.

This clone came up many times. The chain joins TRBV6-5 to TRBJ2-1, with 8 bases fitting TRBD2. CDR3 length: 14 residues. Germline V lookup: CDR1 MNHEY, CDR2 SVGAGI. V shed 6 bases, J shed 6 bases, and the junction held 7 bases outside the gene matches. For the CDR3, the DNA is TGTGCCAGCAGAGTTGGACTAGCTCGCAATGAGCAGTTCTTC. Residues: CASRVGLARNEQFF.

This clone was seen at least ten times. This sequence joins TRBV9 and TRBJ2-1; 7 bases fit TRBD1. The V segment lost 0 bases and the J segment 7 bases; nucleotides outside the gene matches: 13. The CDR3 spans 17 residues. The germline CDR1 and CDR2 sequences are SGDLS and YYNGEE. In DNA form, the CDR3 reads TGTGCCAGCAGCGTAGAGATTAGAGGGGGCCGTAAAAATGAGCAGTTCTTC. Translation: CASSVEIRGGRKNEQFF.

This clone was seen many times. The V gene is TRBV6-1, the J gene TRBJ2-7, with 7 bases identical to TRBD2. This CDR3 has 12 residues. J lost 12 bases, V lost 0 bases, and 5 bases had no gene match. Germline V lookup: CDR1 MNHNS, CDR2 SASEGT. The CDR3 reads CASSEARTRSYV. Here the CDR3 DNA reads TGTGCCAGCAGTGAAGCCCGGACTAGGTCGTACGTC.

This clone was seen at least ten times. The chain carries TRBV7-9 and TRBJ2-7; TRBD2 agrees at 11 bases. Germline loops: CDR1 SEHNR, CDR2 FQNEAQ (reference sequence). CDR3 length: 14 amino acids. Trimming removed 4 bases from V and 3 bases from J; junction bases left unmatched: 2. The CDR3 sequence is CASSSTSGNYEQYF. The CDR3, as DNA: TGTGCCAGCAGCTCGACTAGCGGGAACTACGAGCAGTACTTC.

Many counts were recorded for this clone. The J gene is TRBJ2-5, the V gene TRBV4-3; maybe TRBD1 (8 bases). The CDR3 runs 18 residues. V was pared by 0 bases and J by 5 bases, with 22 bases between. The germline V gene encodes CDR1 LGHNA and CDR2 YSLEER. The CDR3 DNA is TGCGCCAGCAGCCAAGATCGGGGGGCAGGGGGCGCATTGGAGACCCAGTACTTC. Amino acids: CASSQDRGAGGALETQYF.

The rearrangement joins TRBV30 to TRBJ2-2, with D possibly matching TRBD1 (6 bases). CDR1 is GTSNPN and CDR2 is SVGIG in the germline V gene (reference sequence). Between the trimmed V and J ends, which lost 5 bases and 3 bases, there was a span of 28 bases. This CDR3 region has 19 residues. In nucleotides, the CDR3 is TGTGCCTGGGTCTGTACCGCGAAGGACAGCGGTCTGGACACCGGGGAGCTGTTTTTT. Translated, it gives CAWVCTAKDSGLDTGELFF.

This clone was seen more than once but under ten times. CDR3 residues: CASSSTSGSPPNTGELFF. The DNA of the CDR3 is TGTGCCAGCAGCTCGACTAGCGGGAGTCCGCCAAACACCGGGGAGCTGTTTTTT. This chain connects TRBV7-3 to TRBJ2-2; 12 bases are a match to TRBD2. J gave up 2 bases and V 4 bases, and 8 bases lay outside the gene matches. The CDR3 totals 18 residues. CDR1 is SGHTA and CDR2 is FQGTGA in the germline V gene. The full variable domain, with the rest looked up from reference TRBV7-3 and TRBJ2-2, is GAGVSQTPSNKVTEKGKYVELRCDPISGHTALYWYRQSLGQGPEFLIYFQGTGAADDSGLPNDRFFAVRPEGSVSTLKIQRTERGDSAVYLCASSSTSGSPPNTGELFFGEGSRLTVL.

V usage is TRBV13 and J usage is TRBJ2-7; TRBD1 matches 8 bases. The CDR3 is made up of 15 amino acids. Germline V lookup: CDR1 PRHDT, CDR2 FYEKMQ (reference sequence). V shed 4 bases, J shed 4 bases, and the junction held 9 bases outside the gene matches. As DNA, the CDR3 is TGTGCCAGCAGCTACAAACCGGGACAGGAATACGAGCAGTACTTC. Protein: CASSYKPGQEYEQYF.

This clone was seen only a few times. The chain recombines TRBV20-1 with TRBJ2-7, with a tentative D call TRBD2 (5 bases). Looked up from germline, CDR1 is DFQATT and CDR2 is SNEGSKA (reference sequence). V lost 6 bases and J lost 5, with 8 bases in between. The CDR3 sequence is 10 residues long. For the CDR3, the DNA is TGCAGTGCAAGGGAGAACGAGCAGTACTTC. Translated, it gives CSARENEQYF.

On this clone: Different DNA sequences within this sample yield the same CDR3. The V and J genes are TRBV28 and TRBJ1-4; possible D gene TRBD1, 5 bases. Trimming left V 5 bases short and J 3 bases short, with 25 bases between. The germline CDR1 and CDR2 sequences are MDHEN and SYDVKM. CDR3 length: 19 residues. CDR3: CASSPQRTGVRVANEKLFF. DNA for the CDR3: TGTGCCAGCAGTCCCCAAAGGACGGGGGTTAGGGTAGCTAATGAAAAACTGTTTTTT. Full variable domain (missing parts from reference TRBV28 and TRBJ1-4): DVKVTQSSRYLVKRTGEKVFLECVQDMDHENMFWYRQDPGLGLRLIYFSYDVKMKEKGDIPEGYSVSREKKERFSLILESASTNQTSMYLCASSPQRTGVRVANEKLFFGSGTQLSVL.

This clone was recorded at least ten times. The genes are TRBV7-6 and TRBJ2-7; 7 bases fit TRBD1. Trimming at V came to 3 bases and at J to 2 bases, leaving 1 base not matched to a gene. The germline V gene encodes CDR1 SGHVS and CDR2 FNYEAQ. This CDR3 region has 13 residues. DNA for the CDR3: TGTGCCAGCAGCTTGGGGACAGCCTACGAGCAGTACTTC. Amino acid sequence: CASSLGTAYEQYF. The full variable domain, with the rest looked up from reference TRBV7-6 and TRBJ2-7, is GAGVSQSPRYKVTKRGQDVALRCDPISGHVSLYWYRQALGQGPEFLTYFNYEAQQDKSGLPNDRFSAERPEGSISTLTIQRTEQRDSAMYRCASSLGTAYEQYFGPGTRLTVT.

The rearrangement links TRBV27 to TRBJ1-5; the D gene is possibly TRBD1 (6 bases). There are 20 residues in the CDR3. Germline loops: CDR1 MNHEY, CDR2 SMNVEV (reference sequence). The V end was cut by 3 bases, the J end by 2 bases, with 26 bases between. The CDR3 coding sequence is TGTGCCAGCAGTTTCTACCCCCCGCACGACGGGGGGCTTCGCAATCAGCCCCAGCATTTT. Translating gives CASSFYPPHDGGLRNQPQHF.

The sample holds many counts of this clone. This chain uses TRBV5-8 with TRBJ1-1; possibly TRBD1 for D (5 bases). CDR1 is SGHTS, CDR2 YDEGEE, per germline. This CDR3 spans 18 amino acids. V lost 0 bases to trimming and J lost 0 bases, with 18 bases between them. The CDR3, as DNA: TGTGCCAGCAGCTTGGAGTGGGGGGGGAACCCCATGAACACTGAAGCTTTCTTT. Protein sequence: CASSLEWGGNPMNTEAFF.

This clone showed up many times. The chain couples TRBV9 to TRBJ1-3, with D hard to call. V lost 3 bases and J 7 bases, leaving 17 bases between the germline ends. The germline gives CDR1 SGDLS, CDR2 YYNGEE. The CDR3 consists of 15 residues. The CDR3 here is CASSARHLDWNTIYF. The CDR3 nucleotides are TGTGCCAGCAGCGCCCGACATCTTGATTGGAACACCATATATTTT.

This clone was picked up many times. DNA for the CDR3: TGTGCCTGGACCAGACAGGGGGCCGAGCAGTACTTC. Translation gives CAWTRQGAEQYF. The chain uses TRBV30 and TRBJ2-7; 10 nucleotides align to TRBD1. J lost 6 bases, V lost 4 bases, and 3 bases had no gene match. Germline lookup yields CDR1 GTSNPN and CDR2 SVGIG (reference sequence). The CDR3 spans 12 residues.

The genes are TRBV28 and TRBJ2-7; TRBD1 aligns across 7 bases. J lost 2 bases, V lost 8 bases, and 9 bases had no gene match. CDR3 length: 14 amino acids. Germline CDR1 reads MDHEN; CDR2 reads SYDVKM. The CDR3 DNA is TGTGCCAGCCCCAATCCGGGACAGACCTACGAGCAGTACTTC. Protein: CASPNPGQTYEQYF.

This clone was seen many times. The rearrangement joins TRBV6-1 to TRBJ2-7; 8 bases map to TRBD1. The CDR3 totals 12 residues. CDR1 is MNHNS and CDR2 is SASEGT in the germline V gene. V trimming: 8 bases; J trimming: 4 bases; junction bases outside the gene matches: 4. The CDR3 region has the DNA TGTGCCAGCGGGGACAGGAGTTACGAGCAGTACGTC. This gives the protein CASGDRSYEQYV.

There are many counts of this clone. The chain has TRBV7-2 and TRBJ2-4, with unresolved D. The CDR3 runs 14 residues. The V and J ends lost 1 base and 1 base respectively, with 5 bases between them. The germline gives CDR1 SGHTA, CDR2 FQGNSA. CDR3 amino acids: CASSLVGAKNIQYF. In DNA form, the CDR3 reads TGTGCCAGCAGCTTAGTCGGTGCCAAAAACATTCAGTACTTC.

The chain is built from TRBV28 and TRBJ1-2; TRBD1 is a possible D gene (5 bases). V lost 7 bases to trimming and J lost 5 bases, with 17 bases between them. The CDR3 consists of 14 residues. Germline V gene lookup returns CDR1 MDHEN and CDR2 SYDVKM. The chain's CDR3 is CASTYTGQLYGYTF. The CDR3 nucleotides are TGTGCCAGCACCTATACTGGACAACTATATGGCTACACCTTC.

This clone was seen at least ten times. V is TRBV30 and J is TRBJ1-1, with D hard to call. This CDR3 has 11 residues. Per the germline V gene, CDR1 is GTSNPN and CDR2 is SVGIG (reference sequence). Between the trimmed V and J ends, which lost 7 bases and 1 base, there was a span of 7 bases. CDR3 bases: TGTGCCTTAGAGAGGAACACTGAAGCTTTCTTT. Translated, it gives CALERNTEAFF. Based on the CDR3 plus reference TRBV30 and TRBJ1-1, the full variable domain is SQTIHQWPATLVQPVGSPLSLECTVEGTSNPNLYWYRQAAGRGLQLLFYSVGIGQISSEVPQNLSASRPQDRQFILSSKKLLLSDSGFYLCALERNTEAFFGQGTRLTVV.